One T cell receptor beta chain is described in this entry. Antigen specificity is unknown. This record belongs to a study of CD8 T cells in ankylosing spondylitis. 5'-RACE, quantitative and with molecular barcodes, yielded the TCR beta libraries. MiXCR, applied by TCRdb to the 5' RACE reads, yields one record per CDR3 protein. The table has 150,000 to 200,000 distinct CDR3 sequences, roughly 13% seen once; the top ten hold more than 15%. Study observations and caveats: Disease-linked clones reportedly concentrated significantly in matched ankylosing spondylitis synovial fluid. Prior work had noted some motif variants in reactive arthritis blood and synovial fluid. A TCR beta motif of fewer than ten highly homologous variants seemed to mark ankylosing spondylitis blood.

The specimen sequenced was blood, either unsorted or a sorted T cell fraction (not recorded which). This clonotype was sampled from a male donor with ankylosing spondylitis or in good health (not recorded which).

This CDR3 is CSARVSDLNYGYTF. The CDR3, as DNA: TGCAGTGCTAGAGTCTCGGACCTTAACTATGGCTACACCTTC. The chain carries TRBV20-1 and TRBJ1-2; D is unclear. The V and J ends lost 1 base and 1 base respectively, with 10 bases between them. The germline gives CDR1 DFQATT, CDR2 SNEGSKA (reference sequence). The CDR3 totals 14 residues.